The rows below give T cell receptor beta chains drawn from one sample of a study of T cell responses to AZD1222 COVID-19 vaccine. TCRdb's copy holds only in-frame clones and misses some; the assay was immunoSEQ multiplex PCR. The sample holds 85,000 to 90,000 clones, about nine tenths seen once. The sample in question was peripheral blood, obtained on day 0 of AZD1222 vaccination. These receptors originate from an adult in good health. Each CDR3 is given with its conserved first and last residue. D genes are given only for firm matches. Size is omitted from some rows. Given values are once, few, many or a class for expanded clones.

TRBJ2-7 | - | TRBV29-1 | - | TGCAGCGTCGCGAAGGGGGTAGCAGAATACGAGCAGTACTTC | CSVAKGVAEYEQYF
TRBJ1-1 | - | TRBV7-6 | - | TGTGCCAGCAGCTTAAAGGAGAACACTGAAGCTTTCTTT | CASSLKENTEAFF
TRBJ2-7 | - | TRBV9 | - | TGTGCCAGCAGCCTTACCGAGGGGGGGTCCTACGAGCAGTACTTC | CASSLTEGGSYEQYF
TRBJ2-3 | - | TRBV3-1/TRBV3-2 | - | TGTGCCAGCAGCCGAGCAATTAGCGTGGGGGGCACAGATACGCAGTATTTT | CASSRAISVGGTDTQYF
TRBJ1-5 | - | TRBV7-2 | - | TGTGCCAGCAGCTTACTTGGGGACCAGCCCCAGCATTTT | CASSLLGDQPQHF
TRBJ2-5 | few | TRBV7-2 | TRBD1 | TGTGCCAGCAGCCCCATGACAGGGCACCAAGAGACCCAGTACTTC | CASSPMTGHQETQYF
TRBJ1-5 | - | TRBV5-1 | TRBD1 | TGCGCCAGCAGCTTGGGGGGACAGGGGGATCAGCCCCAGCATTTT | CASSLGGQGDQPQHF
TRBJ2-7 | - | TRBV11-2 | - | TGTGCCAGCAGCCTCGAGGGGGGCCCCCCCTACGAGCAGTACTTC | CASSLEGGPPYEQYF
TRBJ1-6 | - | TRBV12-3/TRBV12-4 | TRBD1 | TGTGCCAGCAAGGGGACAGGGGACTCACCCCTCCACTTT | CASKGTGDSPLHF
TRBJ2-7 | - | TRBV6-5 | TRBD1 | TGTGCCAGCAGTTTCGGACAGGGTGTCTCCTACGAGCAGTACTTC | CASSFGQGVSYEQYF
TRBJ2-1 | - | TRBV29-1 | - | TGCAGCGTTAAAAGGGGCGGGAACAATGAGCAGTTCTTC | CSVKRGGNNEQFF
TRBJ2-7 | - | TRBV5-4 | - | TGTGCCAGCAGCCCCAAGGGGCAGTTTACCTACGAGCAGTACTTC | CASSPKGQFTYEQYF
TRBJ2-5 | - | TRBV7-8 | - | TGTGCCAGCAGCTACATTCGGACAGACATGAAAGAGACCCAGTACTTC | CASSYIRTDMKETQYF
TRBJ1-1 | - | TRBV6-5 | TRBD1 | TGTGCCAGCAGTTACTCGACAGGGGGCGGGAACACTGAAGCTTTCTTT | CASSYSTGGGNTEAFF
TRBJ1-2 | - | TRBV30 | - | TGTGCCTGGAACGTAGGGCTGGGCTATGGCTACACCTTC | CAWNVGLGYGYTF
TRBJ2-7 | - | TRBV5-1 | - | TGCGCCAGCAGCTTGACTACAGGTGCCGAAACCTACGAGCAGTACTTC | CASSLTTGAETYEQYF
TRBJ2-3 | few | TRBV10-2 | TRBD2 | TGCGCCAGCACTCTAGCGGGGGGGACAGATACGCAGTATTTT | CASTLAGGTDTQYF
TRBJ2-1 | - | TRBV11-2 | TRBD2 | TGTGCCAGCAGCTTAGTAGCGGGTGGATCCAATGAGCAGTTCTTC | CASSLVAGGSNEQFF
TRBJ1-1 | - | TRBV21-1 | - | TGTGCCAGCAGCAAAGTGAATGTGAACACTGAAGCTTTCTTT | CASSKVNVNTEAFF
TRBJ1-2 | - | TRBV20-1 | TRBD1 | TGCAGTGCTAGTTCGACAGGGGGCTATGGCTACACCTTC | CSASSTGGYGYTF
TRBJ1-5 | - | TRBV30 | - | TGTGCCTGGAGTGTAGATAGGGGCAATCAGCCCCAGCATTTT | CAWSVDRGNQPQHF
TRBJ2-1 | - | TRBV30 | - | TGTGCCTGGAGTCTGGGGAATGAGCAGTTCTTC | CAWSLGNEQFF
TRBJ2-5 | - | TRBV7-2 | - | TGTGCCAGCAGCGTTACTCTCTCCGGGGCCAGAGGAGAGACCCAGTACTTC | CASSVTLSGARGETQYF
TRBJ2-5 | - | TRBV6-5 | - | TGTGCCAGCAGTTACTTGGGAGGCTCTTATGAGACCCAGTACTTC | CASSYLGGSYETQYF
TRBJ2-3 | - | TRBV21-1 | - | TGTGCCAGCAGCAAAGGCGTCAGCCGACCCACCACAGATACGCAGTATTTT | CASSKGVSRPTTDTQYF
TRBJ2-7 | once | TRBV5-4 | TRBD2 | TGTGCCAGCAGTCAAACTAGCGCAAGCTCCTACGAGCAGTACTTC | CASSQTSASSYEQYF
TRBJ2-4 | - | TRBV5-8 | TRBD2 | TGTGCCAGCAGCTTGTGGACTAGCGGTCTGCGGGACATTCAGTACTTC | CASSLWTSGLRDIQYF
TRBJ2-1 | - | TRBV7-2 | TRBD2 | TGTGCCAGCAGCTTAGTGGGGACTAGCGGCAACAATGAGCAGTTCTTC | CASSLVGTSGNNEQFF
TRBJ1-2 | - | TRBV7-9 | - | TGTGCCAGCAGCTTAGGTGGGCAGTACCTTGGGGATGGCTACACCTTC | CASSLGGQYLGDGYTF
TRBJ2-1 | - | TRBV10-3 | - | TGTGCCATCAGTGCGTGGGAGGACAATGAGCAGTTCTTC | CAISAWEDNEQFF
TRBJ1-3 | once | TRBV7-9 | - | TGTGCCAGCAGCGGTGGCGGGAGTCCTGGAAACACCATATATTTT | CASSGGGSPGNTIYF
TRBJ2-1 | - | TRBV12-3/TRBV12-4 | TRBD2 | TGTGCCAGCAGGTCTAGCGGCGCTAATGAGCAGTTCTTC | CASRSSGANEQFF
TRBJ1-6 | - | TRBV5-1 | TRBD1 | TGCGCCAGCACCCCGGGACAGACTAATTCACCCCTCCACTTT | CASTPGQTNSPLHF
TRBJ1-2 | - | TRBV19 | - | TGTGCCAGTAATGCGCCCGGGACTGCTAACTATGGCTACACCTTC | CASNAPGTANYGYTF
TRBJ2-5 | - | TRBV7-9 | TRBD1 | TGTGCCAGCACCCCGGGGGGCTGGGGACAGGGACCTGAGACCCAGTACTTC | CASTPGGWGQGPETQYF
TRBJ2-1 | once | TRBV6-1 | - | TGTGCCAGCAGTGAAATCGACCTCAATGAGCAGTTCTTC | CASSEIDLNEQFF
TRBJ1-1 | - | TRBV5-4 | TRBD1 | TGTGCCAGCAGGACGACAGGGCCTGGTGGAACTGAAGCTTTCTTT | CASRTTGPGGTEAFF
TRBJ2-5 | - | TRBV19 | TRBD2 | TGTGCCAGTAGTTTAATTAGCGGGCGACAAGAGACCCAGTACTTC | CASSLISGRQETQYF
TRBJ1-6 | - | TRBV14 | - | TGTGCCAGCAGCCAAAGAGGGATAAGATATTCACCCCTCCACTTT | CASSQRGIRYSPLHF
TRBJ1-1 | - | TRBV7-9 | TRBD1 | TGTGCCAGCAGCTCCGGACAGGGGAGGTACACTGAAGCTTTCTTT | CASSSGQGRYTEAFF
TRBJ1-2 | - | TRBV18 | - | TGTGCCAGCTCACCTCAGGGAGAAGGGACCTATGGCTACACCTTC | CASSPQGEGTYGYTF
TRBJ1-2 | - | TRBV5-1 | TRBD1 | TGCGCCAGCAGCTTGGAGGGGACAGGGACTAATGGCTACACCTTC | CASSLEGTGTNGYTF
TRBJ2-2 | - | TRBV15 | TRBD1 | TGTGCCACCAGCACCAGACAGGGCTTACCCGGGGAGCTGTTTTTT | CATSTRQGLPGELFF
TRBJ1-2 | once | TRBV10-3 | TRBD1 | TGTGCCATCAGTCGGACAGGGACTAACTATGGCTACACCTTC | CAISRTGTNYGYTF
TRBJ2-7 | - | TRBV4-1 | - | TGCGCCAGCAGCCAAGGGGAAGACAGGACCTACGAGCAGTACTTC | CASSQGEDRTYEQYF
TRBJ2-2 | - | TRBV6-1 | - | TGTGCCAGCAGTGAAAGGATGAGGTCCCGCGGGGAGCTGTTTTTT | CASSERMRSRGELFF